This T cell receptor beta chain was documented in a study of regulatory T cells in long-lasting Graves disease. Described time point: newly diagnosed GD, antithyroid drugs for less than 3 months. TCR sequences were obtained from RNA taken from PBMCs. Trimming removed 9 bases from V and 2 bases from J; junction bases left unmatched: 12. Germline V lookup: CDR1 MRHNA, CDR2 SNTAGT. The CDR3 length is 15 residues. Assembly of TCR beta libraries relied on iRepertoire HTBI primers together with Arm-PCR of CDR3 regions. MiXCR was run by TCRdb on the multiplex PCR reads, yielding one entry per CDR3 protein. The sample carries fewer than 650,000 distinct CDR3 sequences, under 20% recorded once. This clonotype was recorded at least ten times. This same sample was also taken into another study, of T cells in Graves' hyperthyroidism and ophthalmopathy.

The receptor was isolated from a woman aged 25-40 years with Graves disease. This chain joins TRBV6-4 and TRBJ1-2, with TRBD1 matching over 7 bases. The source was peripheral blood mononuclear cells (PBMCs), collected at new diagnosis, from a patient treated with antithyroid drugs. CDR3 sequence reads: CASQHRQGANYGYTF. CDR3 nucleotides: TGTGCCAGTCAACACCGACAGGGAGCCAACTATGGCTACACCTTC.